Each of the 23 T cell receptor beta chains below was sequenced from the same sample in a study of shared clonotypes between healthy human individuals. TCRdb keeps only in-frame clones here, not all; method: immunoSEQ multiplex PCR. The sample shows some 530,000 clones, approximately 84% of them seen only once. The sequenced material came from PBMCs. All receptors come from a woman aged 40 to 50 in good health. Some clones in this sample may be carry-over from other donors' samples.

This clone was detected only once. Possible read error: a much larger clone is one base away. This CDR3 is also generated by other DNA sequences in the sample. This sequence joins TRBV7-2 and TRBJ2-1; TRBD2 matches at 8 bases. The length of the CDR3 is 16 residues. Germline lookup yields CDR1 SGHTA and CDR2 FQGNSA. DNA for the CDR3: TGTGCAAGCAGCCCAGGAGGTAGCGGGACGAATAATGAGCAGTTCTTC. This gives the protein CASSPGGSGTNNEQFF.

V and J are TRBV2 and TRBJ1-2; TRBD1 is a possible D gene (6 bases). The V end lost 3 bases, the J end lost 4 bases, and 12 bases lay between the germline ends. In germline, CDR1 is SNHLY, CDR2 FYNNEI. The CDR3 is made up of 14 amino acids. The CDR3 DNA reads as TGTGCCAGCAGTGACATAGACAGGTTCTATGGCTACACCTTC. Its translation is CASSDIDRFYGYTF.

On this clone: This sample also contains other DNA sequences that code for the same CDR3. The V and J genes are TRBV28 and TRBJ2-7; possible D gene TRBD1, 7 bases. The V and J ends lost 1 base and 4 bases respectively, with 14 bases between them. The CDR3 loop spans 15 amino acids. Germline CDR1 reads MDHEN; CDR2 reads SYDVKM. DNA for the CDR3: TGTGCCAGCAGTTTATCAGGGGGGCTCGGGTACGAGCAGTACTTC. It codes for CASSLSGGLGYEQYF.

To note about this clone: Given a far larger clone just one base away, this is likely a sequencing read error. The V and J genes are TRBV30 and TRBJ1-5; D is undetermined. CDR1 GTSNPN and CDR2 SVGIG come from the germline V gene (reference sequence). The CDR3 is 13 residues long. The V and J ends lost 0 bases and 2 bases respectively, with 5 bases between them. CDR3 DNA: TGTGCCTGGAGTGTAGTGGGCAATCAGCCCCAGCATTTT. This encodes CAWSVVGNQPQHF. Complete variable domain (other parts from reference TRBV30 and TRBJ1-5): SQTIHQWPATLVQPVGSPLSLECTVEGTSNPNLYWYRQAAGRGLQLLFYSVGIGQISSEVPQNLSASRPQDRQFILSSKKLLLSDSGFYLCAWSVVGNQPQHFGDGTRLSIL.

The chain employs TRBV28 and TRBJ2-5, with a tentative D call TRBD1 (5 bases). From germline, CDR1 is MDHEN and CDR2 SYDVKM. The V end lost 8 bases, the J end lost 2 bases, and 15 bases lay between the germline ends. This CDR3 has 14 residues. DNA for the CDR3: TGTGCCAGCTTGGGTGGGGCAGGACAAGAGACCCAGTACTTC. Encoded protein: CASLGGAGQETQYF. The variable domain in full, completed from reference TRBV28 and TRBJ2-5, reads DVKVTQSSRYLVKRTGEKVFLECVQDMDHENMFWYRQDPGLGLRLIYFSYDVKMKEKGDIPEGYSVSREKKERFSLILESASTNQTSMYLCASLGGAGQETQYFGPGTRLLVL.

This chain uses TRBV11-2 with TRBJ2-1, with 11 positions matching TRBD1. Germline V gene sequence: CDR1 SGHAT, CDR2 FQNNGV. This CDR3 contains 15 residues. V gave up 7 bases and J gave up 3 bases; unmatched junction bases: 5. The CDR3: CASTSGTGGYNEQFF. DNA for the CDR3: TGTGCCAGCACTTCTGGGACAGGGGGCTACAATGAGCAGTTCTTC.

This chain connects TRBV10-1 to TRBJ2-5; 9 positions agree with TRBD1. There are 14 residues in the CDR3. V was pared by 5 bases and J by 5 bases, with 6 bases of the junction left unmatched. The germline CDR1 and CDR2 sequences are WNHNN and SYGVQD (reference sequence). CDR3 loop: CASSWDRAVETQYF. Here the CDR3 DNA reads TGCGCCAGCAGTTGGGACAGGGCCGTGGAGACCCAGTACTTC.

The chain links TRBV5-6 to TRBJ2-3; 14 positions agree with TRBD2. After removal of 4 bases from V and 5 bases from J, the junction contained 9 bases not matched to a gene. The CDR3 spans 17 residues. The germline V gene encodes CDR1 SGHDT and CDR2 YYEEEE. The CDR3 bases are TGTGCCAGCAGCGAGACTAGCGGGAGGGCCCTCATAGATACGCAGTATTTT. Translation gives CASSETSGRALIDTQYF.

This clone was recorded a few times. The chain couples TRBV9 to TRBJ2-1; maybe TRBD2 (5 bases). The CDR3 totals 15 residues. The V and J ends lost 3 bases and 8 bases respectively, with 18 bases between them. Germline assignment: CDR1 SGDLS and CDR2 YYNGEE. The DNA for the CDR3 is TGTGCCAGCAGCGGGCCTAGCACCCTTAACCATGAGCAGTTCTTC. Amino acid sequence: CASSGPSTLNHEQFF. Together with reference TRBV9 and TRBJ2-1, the CDR3 gives the full variable domain: DSGVTQTPKHLITATGQRVTLRCSPRSGDLSVYWYQQSLDQGLQFLIQYYNGEERAKGNILERFSAQQFPDLHSELNLSSLELGDSALYFCASSGPSTLNHEQFFGPGTRLTVL.

The chain has TRBV7-2 and TRBJ2-7; D tentatively reads TRBD1 or TRBD2 (5 bases each). The germline V gene has CDR1 SGHTA and CDR2 FQGNSA. The CDR3 spans 14 residues. The V and J ends lost 4 bases and 2 bases respectively, with 12 bases between them. CDR3 sequence reads: CASSSNKGPYEQYF. CDR3 coding DNA: TGTGCCAGCAGCTCAAACAAGGGACCCTACGAGCAGTACTTC.

The CDR3 protein is CASSLGYSAGGPNTDTQYF. The DNA of the CDR3 is TGTGCCAGCTCACTAGGGTACTCAGCGGGAGGACCGAACACAGATACGCAGTATTTT. The gene calls are TRBV18 and TRBJ2-3, with TRBD2 matching 9 bases. The length of the CDR3 is 19 residues. Germline CDR1 and CDR2: KGHSH and LQKENI. V dropped 4 bases and J dropped 2; count of bases not matched to a gene: 16.

This clone has only a few counts. The gene calls are TRBV27 and TRBJ2-3; 13 bases are shared with TRBD2. With V trimmed by 6 bases and J by 4 bases, 13 bases remained unmatched. CDR1 is MNHEY, CDR2 SMNVEV, per germline (reference sequence). There are 18 residues in the CDR3. The chain's CDR3 is CASSSVTSGRAPPDTQYF. CDR3 DNA sequence: TGTGCCAGCAGCTCCGTCACTAGCGGGAGGGCCCCCCCAGATACGCAGTATTTT.

This clone was seen once. One base separates it from a far larger clone, so it is likely a read error. The sample contains more than one DNA sequence encoding this CDR3. The CDR3 DNA sequence: TGCGCCAGCAGCTTAGCAGGATCCCCCCTCGAGCAGTACTTC. Its translation is CASSLAGSPLEQYF. The chain is built from TRBV5-1 and TRBJ2-7; D ambiguous. This CDR3 comprises 14 residues. CDR1 and CDR2 from the germline V gene are SGHRS and YFSETQ. The V and J ends lost 2 bases and 6 bases respectively, with 15 bases between them.

On this clone: One end of the junction fails to match germline, which may point to a read error. The chain combines TRBV7-7 with TRBJ2-7; D uncertain. The CDR3 is made up of 10 amino acids. Germline V gene lookup returns CDR1 SSHAT and CDR2 FNYEAQ (reference sequence). The CDR3: CASKYYEQYF. The CDR3, as DNA: TGTGCTAGCAAATACTACGAGCAGTACTTC.

This CDR3 is CASSQDPLGDLDGYTF. In DNA form, the CDR3 reads TGTGCCAGCAGCCAAGACCCTCTTGGGGATTTGGATGGCTACACCTTC. The chain couples TRBV4-2 to TRBJ1-2; no definite D call. Germline-derived CDR1 and CDR2 are LGHNA and YNFKEQ. Trimming left V 0 bases short and J 6 bases short, with 17 bases between. This CDR3 contains 16 residues.

Comment on this clone: A read error is the likely source, as a far larger clone sits one nucleotide away. At the DNA level, this CDR3 is encoded by other sequences in the same sample as well. The rearrangement joins TRBV28 to TRBJ2-7, with TRBD1 as a possible D gene (5 bases). In germline, CDR1 is MDHEN, CDR2 SYDVKM. This CDR3 spans 14 amino acids. V was pared by 6 bases and J by 4 bases, with 16 bases between. CDR3: CASSSKAGPYEQYF. DNA for the CDR3: TGTGCCAGCAGCTCCAAGGCAGGGCCATACGAGCAGTACTTC.

As regards this clone: A far larger clone lies a single base away; this is likely a read error. The sample contains more than one DNA sequence encoding this CDR3. The chain has TRBV29-1 and TRBJ2-7, with TRBD1 as a possible D gene (5 bases). V shed 2 bases and J shed 0 bases, with 14 bases lying between them. The CDR3 length is 15 residues. Germline V gene lookup returns CDR1 SQVTM and CDR2 ANQGSEA. CDR3 residues: CSVERVGAASYEQYF. The CDR3 DNA follows: TGCAGCGTTGAAAGAGTAGGGGCCGCCTCCTACGAGCAGTACTTC.

The chain couples TRBV18 to TRBJ2-1; D not resolved. Germline V lookup: CDR1 KGHSH, CDR2 LQKENI. The length of the CDR3 is 15 residues. Trimming took off 4 bases at V and 6 bases at J, with 16 bases between the two ends. CDR3: CASSRVPYSGNEQFF. In DNA form, the CDR3 reads TGTGCCAGCTCACGTGTACCCTACAGTGGCAATGAGCAGTTCTTC.

As regards this clone: Distinct nucleotide sequences in the sample also encode this CDR3. The rearrangement joins TRBV15 to TRBJ1-2; D is uncertain. The V and J ends lost 0 bases and 4 bases respectively, with 9 bases between them. This CDR3 is built from 14 residues. Per the germline V gene, CDR1 is LNHNV and CDR2 is YYDKDF (reference sequence). The DNA for the CDR3 is TGTGCCACCAGCAGAGATCTAGGGTCCTATGGCTACACCTTC. Translated, it gives CATSRDLGSYGYTF.

The chain uses TRBV5-1 and TRBJ2-2, with 7 bases lining up with TRBD2. CDR1 is SGHRS, CDR2 YFSETQ, per germline. The CDR3 has 14 residues. Trimming removed 3 bases from V and 7 bases from J; junction bases left unmatched: 6. This chain's CDR3 is CASSSAGAIGELFF. The DNA of the CDR3 is TGCGCCAGCAGCTCTGCGGGAGCAATCGGGGAGCTGTTTTTT.

The V and J genes are TRBV6-7 and TRBJ2-2; 7 bases line up with TRBD1. TRBV6-7 is treated as an ORF (open reading frame) with a function not yet certain. There are 15 residues in the CDR3. The J segment lost 7 bases and the V segment lost 4 bases, leaving 9 bases of the junction unmatched. CDR3 nucleotides: TGTGCCAGCAGTTCCGGGACAGTCTTAAGCGGGGAGCTGTTTTTT. Encoded protein: CASSSGTVLSGELFF.

This clone was counted many times. The rearrangement links TRBV7-3 to TRBJ2-2; no firm D call. This CDR3 has 15 residues. Germline values: CDR1 SGHTA, CDR2 FQGTGA. Trimming shortened V by 5 bases and J by 1 base, and 11 bases separated the two germline ends. The DNA for the CDR3 is TGTGCCAGCAGCCCCGTGGCAGAGAACACCGGGGAGCTGTTTTTT. It specifies CASSPVAENTGELFF.

The chain has TRBV5-1 and TRBJ1-1; D is uncertain. The CDR3 spans 15 residues. Germline CDR1 is SGHRS and CDR2 is YFSETQ. V lost 0 bases and J 3 bases, leaving 12 bases between the germline ends. The DNA of the CDR3 is TGCGCCAGCAGCTTGGTTCTGGGAGAGGACACTGAAGCTTTCTTT. It codes for CASSLVLGEDTEAFF.